This TCR beta chain emerged from a study of beta chain features in type 1 diabetes. The investigators reverse transcribed all of the isolated RNA, so they sequenced expressed TCRB transcripts. Sequenced by immunoSEQ multiplex PCR; TCRdb stores in-frame clones only, minus some. This table has 300,000 to 350,000 clones, under 8.5% appearing once. The CDR3 has 14 residues. V shed 6 bases and J shed 1 base, with 9 bases lying between them. Germline V gene sequence: CDR1 SEHNR, CDR2 FQNEAQ (reference sequence). Naive, central memory, regulatory and stem cell-like memory cells within the CD4+ compartment were sorted using CD45RO/CCR7/CD25/CD127/CD95/CD27.

This TCR derives from a woman younger than 35 in good health. The sequenced sample consisted of central memory CD4+ T cells from blood. The V call is TRBV7-9, the J call TRBJ2-2, with D hard to call. The CDR3 sequence is CASRLDGNTGELFF. The CDR3 nucleotides read TGTGCCAGCAGGTTGGACGGGAACACCGGGGAGCTGTTTTTT.